This TCR beta chain was retrieved from a study of low-dose radiotherapy and immunotherapy resistance in tumors. Study background: Members of Cohort 2 were treated with 1 Gy per fraction every two weeks; their total was 13 Gy over 26 weeks. The regimen for patients comprised intravenous nivolumab 240 mg every two weeks plus intravenous ipilimumab 1 mg/kg every six weeks.

As for time point: after trial treatment. Specified treatment: LDRT plus nivolumab, ipilimumab, low-dose cyclophosphamide and aspirin (RACIN trial). Ipilimumab, nivolumab, aspirin, low-dose cyclophosphamide and low-dose radiotherapy were administered to donors. With TRAV- and TRBV-specific primers, first-strand cDNA was made, covering the alpha and beta chains. A roughly 19-cycle PCR with a constant-region primer and V-primer adapter amplified TCRs. Isolated mRNA underwent amplification by in vitro transcription. A single record per CDR3 protein comes from TCRdb applying MiXCR to the reads. Among 50,000 or so distinct CDR3 sequences listed, less than 30% were seen once. The CDR3 consists of 16 residues. Looked up from germline, CDR1 is MGHRA and CDR2 is YSYEKL. Trimming removed 3 bases from V and 3 bases from J, with 18 bases in between. Ten or more counts support this clonotype.

V and J are TRBV4-1 and TRBJ2-7; D is perhaps TRBD1 (7 bases). This sequence was found in a male donor with prostate cancer. The sample in question was PBMCs, obtained after low-dose radiotherapy plus immunotherapy. The CDR3 bases are TGCGCCAGCAGCCACCCAGGGGGGACAAAGAACTACGAGCAGTACTTC. It yields the protein CASSHPGGTKNYEQYF.